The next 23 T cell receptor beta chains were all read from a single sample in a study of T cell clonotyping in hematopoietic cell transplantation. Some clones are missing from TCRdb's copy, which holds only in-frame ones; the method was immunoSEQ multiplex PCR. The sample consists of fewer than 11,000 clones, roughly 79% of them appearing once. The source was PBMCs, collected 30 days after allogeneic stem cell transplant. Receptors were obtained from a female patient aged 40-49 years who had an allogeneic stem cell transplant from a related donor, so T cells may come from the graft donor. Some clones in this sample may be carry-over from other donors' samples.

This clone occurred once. CDR3 sequence (DNA): TGTGCCAGCAGCTCCCCCAGGGGGCAAATGAACACTGAAGCTTTCTTT. Its protein product is CASSSPRGQMNTEAFF. This chain joins TRBV7-9 and TRBJ1-1, with 8 bases fitting TRBD1. The CDR3 is made up of 16 amino acids. V was pared by 4 bases and J by 0 bases, with 7 bases of the junction left unmatched. The V gene's germline CDR1 is SEHNR and CDR2 FQNEAQ (reference sequence).

As DNA, the CDR3 is TGTGCCAGCAGCCAAATTCCGCGGGAGGCCTCCTACGAGCAGTACTTC. Its protein is CASSQIPREASYEQYF. The rearrangement joins TRBV4-2 to TRBJ2-7; 8 bases agree with TRBD2. CDR3 length: 16 residues. The V gene's germline CDR1 is LGHNA and CDR2 YNFKEQ. The V gene end was trimmed by 2 bases and the J gene end by 0 bases; junction bases not matched to a gene: 6.

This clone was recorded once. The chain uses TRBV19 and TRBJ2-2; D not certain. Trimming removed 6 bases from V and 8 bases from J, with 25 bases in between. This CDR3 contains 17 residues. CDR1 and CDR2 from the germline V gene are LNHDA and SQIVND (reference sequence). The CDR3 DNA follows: TGTGCCAGTAGGCGTCGGTACTTTGGTGATACACCGGGGGAGCTGTTTTTT. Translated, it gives CASRRRYFGDTPGELFF.

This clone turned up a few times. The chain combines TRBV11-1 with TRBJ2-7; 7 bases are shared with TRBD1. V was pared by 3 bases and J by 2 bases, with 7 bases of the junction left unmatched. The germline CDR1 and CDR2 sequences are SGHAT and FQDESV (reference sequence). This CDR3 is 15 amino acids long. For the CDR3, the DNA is TGTGCCAGCAGCTTTATGGGACAGAGAACCTACGAGCAGTACTTC. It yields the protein CASSFMGQRTYEQYF. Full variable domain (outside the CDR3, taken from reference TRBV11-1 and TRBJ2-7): EAEVAQSPRYKITEKSQAVAFWCDPISGHATLYWYRQILGQGPELLVQFQDESVVDDSQLPKDRFSAERLKGVDSTLKIQPAELGDSAMYLCASSFMGQRTYEQYFGPGTRLTVT.

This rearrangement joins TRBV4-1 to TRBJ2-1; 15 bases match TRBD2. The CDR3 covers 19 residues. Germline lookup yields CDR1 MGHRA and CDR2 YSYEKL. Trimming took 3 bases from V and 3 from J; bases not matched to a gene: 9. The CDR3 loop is CASSQITGLAGGIYNEQFF. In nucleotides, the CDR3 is TGCGCCAGCAGCCAGATAACGGGACTAGCGGGAGGTATCTACAATGAGCAGTTCTTC.

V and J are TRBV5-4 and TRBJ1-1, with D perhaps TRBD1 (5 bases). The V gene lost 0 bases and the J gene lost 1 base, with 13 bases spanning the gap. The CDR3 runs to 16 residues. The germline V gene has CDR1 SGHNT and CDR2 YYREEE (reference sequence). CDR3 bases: TGTGCCAGCAGCTTGGGGGTCAGGGACGGGAACACTGAAGCTTTCTTT. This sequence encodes CASSLGVRDGNTEAFF.

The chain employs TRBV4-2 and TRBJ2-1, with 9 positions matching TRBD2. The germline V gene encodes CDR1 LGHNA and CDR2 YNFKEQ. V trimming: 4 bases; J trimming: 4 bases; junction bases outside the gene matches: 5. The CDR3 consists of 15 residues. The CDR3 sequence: CASSPPTSGYNEQFF. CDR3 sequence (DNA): TGTGCCAGCAGCCCTCCGACTAGCGGATACAATGAGCAGTTCTTC.

The CDR3 is CASSGLGKGPLPYEQYF. For the CDR3, the DNA is TGTGCCAGCAGTGGATTGGGAAAAGGGCCCCTACCCTACGAGCAGTACTTC. The chain employs TRBV2 and TRBJ2-7; no definite D call. V dropped 4 bases and J dropped 2 bases, with 21 bases sitting between them. In germline, CDR1 is SNHLY, CDR2 FYNNEI. The CDR3 is made up of 17 amino acids.

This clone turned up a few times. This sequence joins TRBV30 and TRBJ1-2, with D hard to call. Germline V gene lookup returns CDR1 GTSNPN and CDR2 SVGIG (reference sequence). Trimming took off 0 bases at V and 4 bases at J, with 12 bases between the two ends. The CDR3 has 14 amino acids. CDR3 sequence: CAWSVSDTIYGYTF. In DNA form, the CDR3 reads TGTGCCTGGAGTGTTTCCGACACCATCTATGGCTACACCTTC.

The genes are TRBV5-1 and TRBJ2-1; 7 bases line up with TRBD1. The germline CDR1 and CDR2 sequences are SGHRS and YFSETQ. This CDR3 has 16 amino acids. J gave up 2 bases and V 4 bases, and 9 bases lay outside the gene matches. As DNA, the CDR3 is TGCGCCAGCAGCCGAATGGGGACAGCCCCCTACAATGAGCAGTTCTTC. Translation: CASSRMGTAPYNEQFF.

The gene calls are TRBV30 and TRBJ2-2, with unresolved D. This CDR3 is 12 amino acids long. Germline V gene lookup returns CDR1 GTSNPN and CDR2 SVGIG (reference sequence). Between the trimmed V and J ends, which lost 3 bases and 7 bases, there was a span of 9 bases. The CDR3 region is CAWSIVIGELFF. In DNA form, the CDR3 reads TGTGCCTGGAGCATTGTGATCGGGGAGCTGTTTTTT.

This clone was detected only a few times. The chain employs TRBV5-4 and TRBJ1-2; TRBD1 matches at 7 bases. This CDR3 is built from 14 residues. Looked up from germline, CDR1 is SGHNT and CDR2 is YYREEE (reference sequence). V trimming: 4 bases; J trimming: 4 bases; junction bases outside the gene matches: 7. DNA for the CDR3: TGTGCCAGCAGCCAGGGGACAGAATCCTATGGCTACACCTTC. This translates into CASSQGTESYGYTF.

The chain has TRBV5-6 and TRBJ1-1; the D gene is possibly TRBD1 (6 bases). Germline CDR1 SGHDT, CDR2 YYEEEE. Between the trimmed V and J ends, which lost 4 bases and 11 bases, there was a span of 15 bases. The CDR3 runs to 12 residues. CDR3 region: CASSRGGAQAFF. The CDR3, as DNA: TGTGCCAGCAGCAGGGGGGGGGCGCAGGCTTTCTTT.

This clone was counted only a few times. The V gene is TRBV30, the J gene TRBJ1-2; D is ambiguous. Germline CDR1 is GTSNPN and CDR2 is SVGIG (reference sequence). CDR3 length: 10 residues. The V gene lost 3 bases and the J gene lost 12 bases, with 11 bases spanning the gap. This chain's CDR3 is CAWSPPVHTF. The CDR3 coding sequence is TGTGCCTGGAGCCCCCCGGTTCACACCTTC.

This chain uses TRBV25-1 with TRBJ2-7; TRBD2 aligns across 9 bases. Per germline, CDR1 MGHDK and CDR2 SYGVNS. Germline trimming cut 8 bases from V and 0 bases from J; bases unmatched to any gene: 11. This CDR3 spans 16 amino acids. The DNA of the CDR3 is TGTGCCAGCCTCGGGAGGAGCGGGAGGTTCTCCTACGAGCAGTACTTC. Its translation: CASLGRSGRFSYEQYF.

The CDR3 sequence is CASSAQGVDTQYF. Here the CDR3 DNA reads TGTGCCAGCAGCGCGCAGGGGGTAGATACGCAGTATTTT. This chain uses TRBV7-2 with TRBJ2-3; TRBD1 agrees at 7 bases. From germline, CDR1 is SGHTA and CDR2 FQGNSA. This CDR3 has 13 amino acids. V lost 5 bases to trimming and J lost 5 bases; unmatched junction nucleotides: 4.

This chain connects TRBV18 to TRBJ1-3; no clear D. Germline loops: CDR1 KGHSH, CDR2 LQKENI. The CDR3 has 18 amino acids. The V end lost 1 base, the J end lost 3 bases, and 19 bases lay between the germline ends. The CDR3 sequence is CASSPRPRLETSGNTIYF. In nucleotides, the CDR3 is TGTGCCAGCTCACCACGCCCCAGACTGGAGACGAGTGGAAACACCATATATTTT.

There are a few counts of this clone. CDR3 protein: CASSFPGDEQFF. Written as DNA, the CDR3 is TGTGCCAGCAGCTTCCCCGGCGATGAGCAGTTCTTC. V usage is TRBV7-6 and J usage is TRBJ2-1; no firm D call. CDR3 length: 12 residues. Trimming stripped 3 bases from V and 8 bases from J, with 8 bases between. CDR1 and CDR2 (germline): SGHVS, FNYEAQ.

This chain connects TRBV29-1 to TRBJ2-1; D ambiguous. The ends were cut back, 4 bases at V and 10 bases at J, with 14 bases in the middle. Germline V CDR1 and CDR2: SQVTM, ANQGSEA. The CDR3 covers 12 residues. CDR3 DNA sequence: TGCAGCGTTGGGGTGGGCTCCGTGGAGCAGTTCTTC. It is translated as CSVGVGSVEQFF.

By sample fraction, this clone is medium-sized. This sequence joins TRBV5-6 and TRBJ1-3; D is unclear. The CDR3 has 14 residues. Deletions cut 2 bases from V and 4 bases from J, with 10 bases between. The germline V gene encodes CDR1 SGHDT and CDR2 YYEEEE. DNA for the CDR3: TGTGCCAGCAGCTTCCCTGGAGAAGGAAACACCATATATTTT. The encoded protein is CASSFPGEGNTIYF.

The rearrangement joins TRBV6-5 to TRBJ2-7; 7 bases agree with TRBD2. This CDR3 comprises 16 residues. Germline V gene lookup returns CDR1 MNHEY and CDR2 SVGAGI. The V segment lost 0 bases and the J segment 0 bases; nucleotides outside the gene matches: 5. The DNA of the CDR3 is TGTGCCAGCAGTTACTCGGGGGGGACGAGCTCCTACGAGCAGTACTTC. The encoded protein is CASSYSGGTSSYEQYF.

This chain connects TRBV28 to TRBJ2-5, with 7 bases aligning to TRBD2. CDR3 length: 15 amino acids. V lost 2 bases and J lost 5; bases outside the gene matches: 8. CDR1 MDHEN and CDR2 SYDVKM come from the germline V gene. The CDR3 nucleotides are TGTGCCAGCAGTTTAAACGCGGGAGTTTTTGAGACCCAGTACTTC. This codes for CASSLNAGVFETQYF.

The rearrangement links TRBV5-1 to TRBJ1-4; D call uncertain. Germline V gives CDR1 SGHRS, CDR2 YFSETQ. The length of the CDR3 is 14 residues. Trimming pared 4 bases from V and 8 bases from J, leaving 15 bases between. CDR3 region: CASSAYSSTEKLFF. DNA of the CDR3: TGCGCCAGCAGCGCCTACAGCTCCACCGAAAAACTGTTTTTT.